The clone carrying this TCR beta chain was detected only a few times. Profiling relied on immunoSEQ multiplex PCR, and the TCRdb table lists in-frame clones only, not all of them. Among about 8,500 clones listed, around 90% were seen once. The sample is drawn from a study of T cell changes during pregnancy in multiple sclerosis. J gave up 3 bases and V 4 bases, and 2 bases lay outside the gene matches. The CDR3 is 14 amino acids. Germline V CDR1 and CDR2: MRHNA, SNTAGT. The receptor was derived from a female donor in good health, enrolled as a control in a pregnancy study. Sequencing was performed on CD8+ T cells from peripheral blood mononuclear cells, taken in the first trimester of pregnancy. This rearrangement joins TRBV6-4 to TRBJ2-2; 7 bases line up with TRBD1. The CDR3 DNA sequence: TGTGCCAGCAGTGCTCAGGGGGACACCGGGGAGCTGTTTTTT. Protein product: CASSAQGDTGELFF.